A single sample gave rise to the 11 T cell receptor beta chains below, sequenced in a study of patients and donors after allogeneic stem cell transplantation. TCRdb re-derived calls from the RT-PCR reads in MiXCR, one entry per CDR3 protein. The sample carries 390,000 or so distinct CDR3 sequences, 16% recorded once. The sequenced material came from blood, either unsorted or a sorted T cell fraction (not recorded which). The receptor set was obtained from a human donor who was either an allogeneic HSCT recipient or a stem cell or donor lymphocyte infusion donor (not recorded which). It is not recorded whose cells these are; they may come from a transplant donor.

This chain links TRBV9 with TRBJ2-3, with 14 bases matching TRBD2. V trimming: 4 bases; J trimming: 4 bases; junction bases outside the gene matches: 11. The CDR3 covers 18 residues. Germline V gene data show CDR1 as SGDLS and CDR2 as YYNGEE. This CDR3 reads CASSTLQGLAGVADTQYF. The CDR3 coding sequence is TGTGCCAGCAGCACCTTACAGGGACTAGCGGGAGTTGCAGATACGCAGTATTTT.

The rearrangement joins TRBV21-1 to TRBJ2-1; the tabulated D call, TRBD1, remains unverified against the DNA. TRBV21-1 corresponds to a pseudogene. CDR3 length: 23 amino acids. The CDR3 here is CASSKALSVYLAPRRSSYNEQFF. The DNA for the CDR3 is TGTGCCAGCAGCAAAGCGCTTTCGGTGTATTTAGCGCCGAGAAGATCCTCCTACAATGAGCAGTTCTTC.

The rearrangement links TRBV30 to TRBJ2-2, with D unclear. Germline CDR1 reads GTSNPN; CDR2 reads SVGIG (reference sequence). The CDR3 totals 11 residues. V dropped 1 base and J dropped 7 bases, with 4 bases sitting between them. The CDR3 DNA follows: TGTGCCTGGAGTGCGGGCGGGGAGCTGTTTTTT. Amino acids: CAWSAGGELFF.

Only a few counts were recorded for this clonotype. This chain uses TRBV5-1 with TRBJ2-1; maybe TRBD1 (7 bases). Germline CDR1 reads SGHRS; CDR2 reads YFSETQ. CDR3 length: 15 residues. The V and J ends lost 2 bases and 3 bases respectively, with 12 bases between them. CDR3 nucleotides: TGCGCCAGCAGCTTAGGAGGGGGCCTCTACAATGAGCAGTTCTTC. Protein product: CASSLGGGLYNEQFF.

Comments on this clonotype: One end of the junction fails to match germline, which may point to a read error. V is TRBV25-1 and J is TRBJ1-4; D unclear. The germline V gene has CDR1 MGHDK and CDR2 SYGVNS. This CDR3 contains 11 residues. The CDR3 nucleotides are TGTGCCAGCTGTGATATTGAAAAACTGTTTTTT. Residues: CASCDIEKLFF.

This chain uses TRBV25-1 with TRBJ2-2; D ambiguous. Germline CDR1 is MGHDK and CDR2 is SYGVNS. The CDR3 consists of 11 residues. V lost 8 bases and J 6 bases, leaving 7 bases between the germline ends. The CDR3 here is CASAGSGELFF. Written as DNA, the CDR3 is TGTGCCAGCGCAGGTTCCGGGGAGCTGTTTTTT.

This chain links TRBV5-8 with TRBJ2-7; TRBD1 aligns across 7 bases. This CDR3 is 15 amino acids long. Germline CDR1 SGHTS, CDR2 YDEGEE. Losses at the gene ends were 5 bases for V and 3 bases for J; bases not matched to a gene: 11. CDR3 in amino acids: CASRLGQEIYYEQYF. The CDR3 DNA sequence: TGTGCCAGCAGGCTTGGACAGGAGATTTACTACGAGCAGTACTTC.

The chain employs TRBV15 and TRBJ2-5; D assignment may be TRBD1 or TRBD2 (6 bases each). V lost 0 bases to trimming and J lost 5 bases, with 13 bases between them. The CDR3 sequence is 15 residues long. CDR1 LNHNV and CDR2 YYDKDF come from the germline V gene (reference sequence). This chain's CDR3 is CATSRDQGRRETQYF. CDR3 sequence (DNA): TGTGCCACCAGCAGAGATCAGGGGAGGCGGGAGACCCAGTACTTC.

This clonotype was observed a few times. The chain employs TRBV3-1 and TRBJ2-2; D ambiguous. The V gene's germline CDR1 is LGHDT and CDR2 YNNKEL (reference sequence). Trimming took off 0 bases at V and 1 base at J, with 12 bases between the two ends. This CDR3 spans 17 amino acids. The CDR3 spells CASSQDFSFMNTGELFF. The CDR3 DNA reads TGTGCCAGCAGCCAAGATTTTTCCTTCATGAACACCGGGGAGCTGTTTTTT.

The chain couples TRBV20-1 to TRBJ1-2, with D tentatively TRBD1 (6 bases). V was cut by 5 bases and J by 7 bases, with 14 bases left in between. The CDR3 is 12 residues long. The germline V gene has CDR1 DFQATT and CDR2 SNEGSKA (reference sequence). DNA of the CDR3: TGCAGTGCTCCCCCGTGGACAGTTGGCTACACCTTC. The encoded protein is CSAPPWTVGYTF.

This clonotype was observed at least ten times. The chain couples TRBV7-3 to TRBJ2-7, with TRBD1 matching over 7 bases. CDR1 is SGHTA, CDR2 FQGTGA, per germline. The CDR3 is 14 amino acids. After removal of 5 bases from V and 2 bases from J, the junction contained 6 bases not matched to a gene. Here the CDR3 reads CASSPRGQTYEQYF. CDR3 sequence (DNA): TGTGCCAGCAGCCCCAGGGGACAGACCTACGAGCAGTACTTC.